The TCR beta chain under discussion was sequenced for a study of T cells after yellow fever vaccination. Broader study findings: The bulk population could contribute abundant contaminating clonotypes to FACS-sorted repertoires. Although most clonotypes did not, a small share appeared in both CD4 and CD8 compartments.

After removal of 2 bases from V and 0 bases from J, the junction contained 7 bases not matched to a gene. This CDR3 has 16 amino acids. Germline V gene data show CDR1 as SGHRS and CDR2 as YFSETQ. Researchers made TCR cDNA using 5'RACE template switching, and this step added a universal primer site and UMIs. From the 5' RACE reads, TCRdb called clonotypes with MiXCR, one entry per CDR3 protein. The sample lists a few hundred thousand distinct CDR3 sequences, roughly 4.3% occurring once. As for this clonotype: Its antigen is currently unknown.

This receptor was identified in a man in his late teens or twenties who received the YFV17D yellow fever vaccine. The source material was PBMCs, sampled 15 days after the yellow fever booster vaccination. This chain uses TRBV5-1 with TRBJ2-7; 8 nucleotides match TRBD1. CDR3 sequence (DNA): TGCGCCAGCAGCTTAGGACAGGGCGTGCTCTCCTACGAGCAGTACTTC. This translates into CASSLGQGVLSYEQYF.